Presented here are 11 T cell receptor beta chains from one specimen sequenced in a study of tumor-infiltrating lymphocytes in localized non-small cell lung cancer. Sequencing was performed with immunoSEQ multiplex PCR; in TCRdb, only in-frame clones are kept and a portion is missing. The table includes around 17,000 clones, less than 85% detected once. Sequencing was performed on lung tumor tissue. Receptors were obtained from a human donor with non-small cell lung cancer.

V usage is TRBV6-6 and J usage is TRBJ1-3; D gene ambiguous. V was trimmed by 8 bases and J by 0 bases, leaving 14 bases between them. CDR1 and CDR2 (germline): MNHNY, SVGAGI (reference sequence). This CDR3 has 15 amino acids. The CDR3 protein is CASENSYDSGNTIYF. In DNA form, the CDR3 reads TGTGCCAGCGAAAACAGCTATGACTCTGGAAACACCATATATTTT.

The gene calls are TRBV25-1 and TRBJ1-6; D possibly corresponds to TRBD1 (6 bases). The germline gives CDR1 MGHDK, CDR2 SYGVNS. Trimming stripped 1 base from V and 5 bases from J, with 6 bases between. This CDR3 has 14 amino acids. The CDR3 protein is CASSESGDNSPLHF. Written as DNA, the CDR3 is TGTGCCAGCAGTGAATCAGGGGATAATTCACCCCTCCACTTT.

The chain is built from TRBV19 and TRBJ2-7, with 7 bases that match TRBD1. Looked up from germline, CDR1 is LNHDA and CDR2 is SQIVND (reference sequence). Trimming cost V 4 bases and J 3 bases; bases outside gene matches: 0. The CDR3 consists of 12 residues. This CDR3 is CASSRQGYEQYF. The DNA of the CDR3 is TGTGCCAGTAGTAGACAGGGCTACGAGCAGTACTTC.

J is TRBJ2-7 and V is TRBV7-6, with a weak D call TRBD2 (6 bases). Germline V gene sequence: CDR1 SGHVS, CDR2 FNYEAQ. CDR3 length equals 14 residues. Trimming took off 1 base at V and 5 bases at J, with 12 bases between the two ends. CDR3 coding DNA: TGTGCCAGCAGCTTAGACGGGAGTAGAGACGAGCAGTACTTC. It translates to CASSLDGSRDEQYF.

V is TRBV25-1 and J is TRBJ2-6, with TRBD1 as a possible D gene (5 bases). From germline, CDR1 is MGHDK and CDR2 SYGVNS. Trimming took off 1 base at V and 2 bases at J, with 12 bases between the two ends. The CDR3 contains 17 residues. The CDR3 DNA follows: TGTGCCAGCAGTGAATTTGCTCAGGGTCCTGGGGCCAACGTCCTGACTTTC. Amino acids: CASSEFAQGPGANVLTF.

The chain employs TRBV19 and TRBJ1-4, with 8 bases fitting TRBD1. The V and J ends lost 4 bases and 0 bases, in that order; junction bases with no gene match: 7. The CDR3 runs to 17 residues. The germline gives CDR1 LNHDA, CDR2 SQIVND (reference sequence). The CDR3 region is CASSNPGGSATNEKLFF. The CDR3 nucleotides are TGTGCCAGTAGTAATCCAGGGGGCTCTGCAACTAATGAAAAACTGTTTTTT.

This clone was observed once. The chain joins TRBV7-2 to TRBJ2-1; 8 nucleotides line up with TRBD1. CDR1 and CDR2 (germline): SGHTA, FQGNSA. The ends lost 5 bases at V and 4 bases at J; junction bases unmatched: 10. CDR3 length equals 16 residues. CDR3 coding DNA: TGTGCCAGCAGCAAACGCCCGGGACAGGATTACAATGAGCAGTTCTTC. It translates to CASSKRPGQDYNEQFF.

This chain connects TRBV10-2 to TRBJ1-5, with D uncertain. V lost 5 bases to trimming and J lost 5 bases, with 16 bases between them. Germline assignment: CDR1 WSHSY and CDR2 SAAADI. This CDR3 region has 15 residues. The CDR3 DNA sequence: TGCGCCAGCAGTACAACTAGAGGCTCTCATCAGCCCCAGCATTTT. This sequence encodes CASSTTRGSHQPQHF.

This chain connects TRBV5-1 to TRBJ1-1; D remains ambiguous. Per germline, CDR1 SGHRS and CDR2 YFSETQ. CDR3 length: 15 residues. V lost 4 bases and J lost 1, with 14 bases in between. The DNA of the CDR3 is TGCGCCAGCAGCCCCGACCTAGCACCGAACACTGAAGCTTTCTTT. Protein sequence: CASSPDLAPNTEAFF.

A word on this clone: Other DNA sequences in this sample translate to the same CDR3. The chain recombines TRBV2 with TRBJ1-5; D unresolved. V shed 3 bases and J shed 0 bases, with 9 bases lying between them. Germline CDR1 is SNHLY and CDR2 is FYNNEI. The CDR3 runs to 15 residues. This chain's CDR3 is CASSETARSNQPQHF. CDR3 sequence (DNA): TGTGCCAGCAGTGAGACGGCCCGTAGCAATCAGCCCCAGCATTTT.

V gene TRBV7-9 combines with J gene TRBJ1-1; D might be TRBD1 (5 bases). CDR1 and CDR2 (germline): SEHNR, FQNEAQ (reference sequence). Trimming shortened V by 6 bases and J by 6 bases, and 14 bases separated the two germline ends. The CDR3 covers 13 residues. DNA of the CDR3: TGTGCCAGCAGGAATAGACAGAAGCCTGAAGCTTTCTTT. This encodes CASRNRQKPEAFF. Supplemented by reference TRBV7-9 and TRBJ1-1, the full variable domain reads DTGVSQNPRHKITKRGQNVTFRCDPISEHNRLYWYRQTLGQGPEFLTYFQNEAQLEKSRLLSDRFSAERPKGSFSTLEIQRTEQGDSAMYLCASRNRQKPEAFFGQGTRLTVV.